This T cell receptor (beta chain) stems from a study of neoadjuvant anti-PD-1 for oral cavity cancer (dated by TCRdb to the early 2020s). In the study overall: Before undergoing curative-intent surgical resection, most patients got three to four biweekly nivolumab doses at 3 mg/kg. The parent correlative cohort had roughly 12 patients and a response rate of more than 25%. For patients who did not progress, a fourth nivolumab dose was given around day 43, followed by definitive surgical resection on days 50-56. Under RECIST 1.1, patients with complete response, partial response or stable disease were classed as responders, and patients with progression were classed as non-responders.

In this sample, this clone turned up once. The antigen it binds to is not known. No base quality information exists; no much larger clone differs at one position. For deep sequencing, each PBMC sample was run in six replicates, with libraries mostly built from approximately 500 ng of input genomic DNA. TCRbeta libraries were prepared with the immunoSEQ hsTCRbeta kit according to the manufacturer's instructions. The finished libraries were brought together in one pool at roughly 2.7 nM, which was then read using an Illumina NovaSeq 6000 S4 flow cell. In the authors' own workflow: The immunoSEQ Analyzer handled quality control and preprocessing of the raw data. The analysis was restricted to productive rearrangements, with each unique CDR3 amino acid sequence defining a clonotype. Using the R package tcR, the researchers computed the Gini-Simpson index as their estimate of repertoire clonality. Student's t test was used to compare Gini indices, while Pearson correlation assessed associations with tumor size change. TCRdb mirrors the immuneACCESS table, restricted to in-frame sequences. Some clones are absent from its copies; in checked studies, under half trace to an unresolved V gene, and the reason for the others is unknown. V and J calls and clone size are copied from that table; D and trimming were computed from the DNA. This sample comprises tens of thousands of clones, 70% to 90% of them detected only once. The ten most abundant clones make up roughly 3.4% of the sample.

What the work shows at the level of the full study, not this receptor alone: After neoadjuvant nivolumab, non-responders showed significantly higher T cell clonality (Gini index) in PBMCs than responders did. Higher pretreatment blood Treg/Th17 ratios correlated with higher pretreatment blood TCRbeta clonality and lower post-treatment tumor TCRbeta clonality. Only three patients per response group were included in the TCR analyses, and the authors called for validation in larger cohorts.

The sample's time point label, decoded: after neoadjuvant nivolumab, at surgical resection. None of the patients had received prior systemic or radiation treatment, and all were newly diagnosed with stage II-IVA oral cavity squamous cell carcinoma. The cohort was made up of patients with locally advanced, HPV-negative oral cavity squamous cell carcinoma. Peripheral blood mononuclear cells were analyzed directly and were not maintained or expanded in culture. Samples came from a longitudinal correlative study of a single-arm phase II trial of neoadjuvant nivolumab in oral cavity squamous cell carcinoma. Genomic DNA-based TCRbeta sequencing was performed on subject-matched pre- and post-treatment PBMCs and tumors from three responders and three non-responders. Peripheral blood mononuclear cells were drawn once before nivolumab treatment and a second time after treatment, when surgery took place. The Maxwell RSC DNA from Cells kit was used to extract genomic DNA from PBMCs.

V is pared back by 0 bases and J by 0 bases, with 19 bases lying between the germline termini. As encoded in the germline V gene, CDR1 is LGHNA while CDR2 is YNFKEQ. The CDR3 goes from the cysteine to the phenylalanine over 19 residues. Just the 57-base CDR3 DNA is kept, in frame starting at base 1. The sequence derives from a person between 40 and 85 years old with oral cavity squamous cell carcinoma. The material sequenced was PBMCs, taken after nivolumab (anti-PD-1) treatment. The chain uses TRBV4-2 and TRBJ2-3; TRBD2 is a possible D gene, resting on 6 matching bases. The DNA sequence follows: TGTGCCAGCAGCCAAGAAGGGTGGGAGGCGTCTCCTAGCACAGATACGCAGTATTTT. Its translation is CASSQEGWEASPSTDTQYF.